These T cell receptor beta chains were read from a single sample in a study of T cell repertoires in cytomegalovirus infection. MiXCR, applied by TCRdb to the reads, yields one record per CDR3 protein. The sample lists fewer than 250,000 distinct CDR3 sequences, roughly an eighth occurring once. Sequencing was carried out using PBMCs. These receptors were collected from a human donor in good health (CMV status not recorded). Some clones in this sample may be carry-over from other donors' samples. The CDR3 runs from the conserved cysteine through the conserved F or W. A D gene is named only where the DNA matches it firmly. Size is stated for part of the rows, as once, few or many counts, or as a class when the clone is expanded.

size,J,D,V,DNA,CDR3
few,TRBJ2-2,TRBD2,TRBV14,TGTGCCAGCAGACAGCGGGGGAACACCGGGGAGCTGTTTTTT,CASRQRGNTGELFF
many,TRBJ1-3,NA,TRBV7-2,TGTGCCAGCAGCCTTAGCGCAAACTCTGGAAACACCATATATTTT,CASSLSANSGNTIYF
NA,TRBJ1-6,NA,TRBV28,TGTGCCAGCAGTGGGGGAGGAGGGAATTCACCCCTCCACTTT,CASSGGGGNSPLHF
many,TRBJ1-5,NA,TRBV6-2/TRBV6-3,TGTGCCAGCAGTTACGACGCCGGAAAAGGTCAGCCCCAGCATTTT,CASSYDAGKGQPQHF
NA,TRBJ2-5,NA,TRBV2,TGTGCCAGCAGTGAAATTTCCGGGGTACAAGAGACCCAGTACTTC,CASSEISGVQETQYF
many,TRBJ2-5,NA,TRBV7-2,TGTGCCAGCAGCTTAGGCCCCGGGGGTCCAGAGACCCAGTACTTC,CASSLGPGGPETQYF
NA,TRBJ2-7,NA,TRBV10-3,TGTGCCATCAGTGTCGTGGAATACGAGCAGTACTTC,CAISVVEYEQYF
once,TRBJ2-5,TRBD1,TRBV20-1,TGCAGTGCCGAGAGGACAGGGGTGGAGACCCAGTACTTC,CSAERTGVETQYF
many,TRBJ1-2,NA,TRBV7-2,TGTGCCAGCAGCCGGGGGGGGGAGTATGGCTACACCTTC,CASSRGGEYGYTF
many,TRBJ2-1,NA,TRBV7-2,TGTGCCAGCAGCTTAGGAAACAGGGCAGGCAATGAGCAGTTCTTC,CASSLGNRAGNEQFF
many,TRBJ2-2,NA,TRBV11-2,TGTGCCAGCAGCTTAGGGAGGGGGAGGAGGAACACCGGGGAGCTGTTTTTT,CASSLGRGRRNTGELFF
many,TRBJ2-1,TRBD2,TRBV20-1,TGCAGTGCTACGGGACTAGCGGGATACTACAATGAGCAGTTCTTC,CSATGLAGYYNEQFF
many,TRBJ1-5,NA,TRBV6-1,TGTGCCAGTCGGGACGGAGAGACGCCCCAGCATTTT,CASRDGETPQHF
many,TRBJ1-2,NA,TRBV20-1,TGCAGTGCTAGAGAGGGCGGGGGGAATGGCTACACCTTC,CSAREGGGNGYTF
NA,TRBJ2-6,NA,TRBV5-1,TGCGCCAGCAGATCAGAGCTGAGGGCCAACGTCCTGACTTTC,CASRSELRANVLTF
many,TRBJ2-7,NA,TRBV5-6,TGTGCCAGCAGCCGCTGGGGGGCCTCCTACGAGCAGTACTTC,CASSRWGASYEQYF
few,TRBJ2-1,TRBD2,TRBV20-1,TGCAGTGCCCAATCTCGATCCAGCGGGAGGTACAATGAGCAGTTCTTC,CSAQSRSSGRYNEQFF
many,TRBJ2-2,TRBD2,TRBV7-8,TGTGCCAGCAGCTTGAGGGGAATAGCGGGAGCCGGGGAGCTGTTTTTT,CASSLRGIAGAGELFF